The 28 T cell receptor beta chains below all came from one sample that was sequenced in a study of blood T cell repertoires in COVID-19. TCRdb's copy holds only in-frame clones and misses some; the assay was immunoSEQ multiplex PCR. The sample carries around 260,000 clones, 70% to 90% recorded once. Sequences were obtained from PBMCs or T cells enriched from blood (not recorded which). These receptors were obtained from a woman in her twenties or thirties who had recovered from COVID-19.

This sequence joins TRBV29-1 and TRBJ1-2; 8 bases are a match to TRBD1. The ends lost 7 bases at V and 8 bases at J; junction bases unmatched: 9. Germline-derived CDR1 and CDR2 are SQVTM and ANQGSEA. The CDR3 is 12 amino acids. The CDR3 DNA is TGCAGCGCGAAAACAGGGGGGAGCGGCTACACCTTC. Protein sequence: CSAKTGGSGYTF.

Here the CDR3 DNA reads TGTGCCAGTAGTATCTTCGGGACTAGCGGGGTCTACACCGGGGAGCTGTTTTTT. Protein product: CASSIFGTSGVYTGELFF. V gene TRBV19 combines with J gene TRBJ2-2; 13 bases are a match to TRBD2. CDR3 length: 18 amino acids. J gave up 3 bases and V 3 bases, and 7 bases lay outside the gene matches. Germline assignment: CDR1 LNHDA and CDR2 SQIVND (reference sequence).

J is TRBJ1-1 and V is TRBV14, with 7 bases matching TRBD1. The CDR3 covers 17 residues. The ends lost 2 bases at V and 1 base at J; junction bases unmatched: 10. Germline V gives CDR1 SGHDN, CDR2 FVKESK. The CDR3 sequence: CASSQPTLQGPNTEAFF. CDR3 nucleotide sequence: TGTGCCAGCAGCCAACCTACCTTACAGGGGCCGAACACTGAAGCTTTCTTT.

This clone showed up just once. This rearrangement joins TRBV3-1 (or the pseudogene TRBV3-2) to TRBJ1-2; TRBD1 agrees at 9 bases. The trim removed 4 bases at V and 3 bases at J, leaving 12 bases unmatched. From germline, CDR1 is LGHDT and CDR2 YNNKEL (reference sequence). This CDR3 has 17 amino acids. The DNA of the CDR3 is TGTGCCAGCAGCCCCCACAGGGGGACAGGGATCCACTATGGCTACACCTTC. Its translation: CASSPHRGTGIHYGYTF.

The rearrangement joins TRBV21-1 to TRBJ1-6; the table's TRBD1 call for D was not verified on the DNA. TRBV21-1 is a pseudogene segment. The CDR3 totals 17 residues. The CDR3 spells CASTNWDRDRGQAPLHF. The CDR3 DNA is TGTGCCAGCACCAATTGGGACCGGGACAGGGGACAGGCACCCCTCCACTTT.

V usage is TRBV4-1 and J usage is TRBJ2-3, with D tentatively TRBD2 (6 bases). The length of the CDR3 is 14 residues. Germline CDR1 is MGHRA and CDR2 is YSYEKL. V dropped 3 bases and J dropped 4 bases, with 11 bases sitting between them. The CDR3 DNA sequence: TGCGCCAGCAGCCAGGAATGGAGGGCAGATACGCAGTATTTT. This gives the protein CASSQEWRADTQYF.

This clone was picked up a small number of times. The chain is built from TRBV12-5 and TRBJ1-1; the match to TRBD1 covers 9 bases. J gave up 3 bases and V 1 base, and 0 bases lay outside the gene matches. CDR3 length equals 14 residues. Germline lookup yields CDR1 LGHNT and CDR2 FRNRAP. The CDR3 sequence is CASGLGTGDTEAFF. CDR3 nucleotide sequence: TGTGCTAGTGGTTTGGGGACAGGGGACACTGAAGCTTTCTTT. Full variable domain (remainder filled in from reference TRBV12-5 and TRBJ1-1): DARVTQTPRHKVTEMGQEVTMRCQPILGHNTVFWYRQTMMQGLELLAYFRNRAPLDDSGMPKDRFSAEMPDATLATLKIQPSEPRDSAVYFCASGLGTGDTEAFFGQGTRLTVV.

This chain links TRBV6-2 or TRBV6-3 with TRBJ2-7, with a possible D match to TRBD1 (6 bases). This CDR3 contains 16 residues. Germline V gives CDR1 MNHEY, CDR2 SVGEGT. V was pared by 6 bases and J by 2 bases, with 20 bases between. CDR3 sequence (DNA): TGTGCCAGCAGCTATGGACAGCCTATTTTCACCTACGAGCAGTACTTC. This encodes CASSYGQPIFTYEQYF.

The J gene is TRBJ1-1, the V gene TRBV5-6; TRBD1 agrees at 7 bases. Germline-derived CDR1 and CDR2 are SGHDT and YYEEEE. V trimming: 6 bases; J trimming: 1 base; junction bases outside the gene matches: 6. This CDR3 comprises 14 residues. Here the CDR3 reads CASISQGRNTEAFF. The CDR3 DNA is TGTGCCAGCATATCACAGGGGCGGAACACTGAAGCTTTCTTT.

The gene calls are TRBV18 and TRBJ2-5; 11 bases line up with TRBD2. Germline V gene lookup returns CDR1 KGHSH and CDR2 LQKENI. The CDR3 covers 14 residues. Losses at the gene ends were 7 bases for V and 5 bases for J; bases not matched to a gene: 6. This chain's CDR3 is CASFTSGSFETQYF. DNA for the CDR3: TGTGCCAGCTTCACTAGCGGGAGCTTTGAGACCCAGTACTTC.

The chain combines TRBV28 with TRBJ1-2; possible D gene TRBD1, 5 bases. Per the germline V gene, CDR1 is MDHEN and CDR2 is SYDVKM. The V and J ends lost 5 bases and 4 bases respectively, with 20 bases between them. This CDR3 has 16 amino acids. CDR3 sequence: CASSDSGGVGPYGYTF. DNA for the CDR3: TGTGCCAGCAGTGACTCCGGGGGAGTTGGGCCCTATGGCTACACCTTC.

V and J are TRBV6-6 and TRBJ2-1, with 9 bases that match TRBD1. This CDR3 is 17 amino acids long. Germline V gives CDR1 MNHNY, CDR2 SVGAGI (reference sequence). The J segment lost 4 bases and the V segment lost 5 bases, leaving 12 bases of the junction unmatched. Here the CDR3 DNA reads TGTGCCAGCAGTCAATCCGGGACAGGGATTTTGTACAATGAGCAGTTCTTC. As protein: CASSQSGTGILYNEQFF.

The V and J genes are TRBV13 and TRBJ1-2; D is uncertain. V lost 5 bases and J lost 4, with 17 bases in between. Germline loops: CDR1 PRHDT, CDR2 FYEKMQ (reference sequence). The CDR3 consists of 15 residues. The CDR3 loop is CASSPSRSPSYGYTF. CDR3 bases: TGTGCCAGCAGCCCCAGTCGATCCCCGTCCTATGGCTACACCTTC.

This clone appeared once. The J gene is TRBJ2-1, the V gene TRBV6-5; D may be TRBD1 (7 bases). V dropped 7 bases and J dropped 9 bases, with 22 bases sitting between them. The germline V gene encodes CDR1 MNHEY and CDR2 SVGAGI. The CDR3 runs 15 residues. CDR3 DNA: TGTGCCAGCACCCCGGGGGCAGGGGGACGGAGTGAGCAGTTCTTC. Its protein product is CASTPGAGGRSEQFF.

The chain combines TRBV4-1 with TRBJ1-5; D may be TRBD1 (5 bases). The CDR3 length is 15 residues. Germline values: CDR1 MGHRA, CDR2 YSYEKL. The V gene lost 1 base and the J gene lost 4 bases, with 11 bases spanning the gap. The CDR3 reads CASSQVSAGNQPQHF. CDR3 sequence (DNA): TGCGCCAGCAGCCAAGTATCGGCAGGGAATCAGCCCCAGCATTTT.

Only a few counts were recorded for this clone. This chain joins TRBV4-1 and TRBJ2-7, with TRBD2 as a possible D gene (6 bases). The CDR3 runs to 15 residues. V lost 0 bases, J lost 3 bases, and 12 bases lay in between. Germline-derived CDR1 and CDR2 are MGHRA and YSYEKL. This CDR3 reads CASSQEMAGFYEQYF. In nucleotides, the CDR3 is TGCGCCAGCAGCCAAGAAATGGCGGGATTCTACGAGCAGTACTTC.

The chain links TRBV5-1 to TRBJ1-5; tentative D call: TRBD1 (5 bases). The CDR3 is made up of 16 amino acids. Germline CDR1 SGHRS, CDR2 YFSETQ. The V gene lost 0 bases and the J gene lost 5 bases, with 15 bases spanning the gap. CDR3 nucleotides: TGCGCCAGCAGCTTGGTAGGGGCAGGGTCTGATCAGCCCCAGCATTTT. It translates to CASSLVGAGSDQPQHF.

This chain links TRBV18 with TRBJ2-3, with 11 nucleotides matching TRBD2. CDR1 is KGHSH, CDR2 LQKENI, per germline. This CDR3 comprises 15 residues. V trimming: 5 bases; J trimming: 1 base; junction bases outside the gene matches: 2. This chain's CDR3 is CASSTTSGGTDTQYF. Written as DNA, the CDR3 is TGTGCCAGCTCAACGACTAGCGGGGGCACAGATACGCAGTATTTT.

The chain joins TRBV19 to TRBJ1-6; TRBD1 might be the D (5 bases). The CDR3 consists of 14 residues. CDR1 LNHDA and CDR2 SQIVND come from the germline V gene (reference sequence). The V end was cut by 5 bases, the J end by 7 bases, with 12 bases between. CDR3: CASSLAGRNSPLHF. The CDR3, as DNA: TGTGCCAGTAGTCTGGCAGGGAGGAATTCACCCCTCCACTTT.

A few counts support this clone. The J gene is TRBJ2-7, the V gene TRBV5-1; no clear D gene. Trimming removed 2 bases from V and 0 bases from J, with 12 bases in between. Germline loops: CDR1 SGHRS, CDR2 YFSETQ. This CDR3 has 15 residues. The CDR3 is CASSFGSTGSYEQYF. CDR3 nucleotide sequence: TGCGCCAGCAGCTTCGGCTCCACGGGCTCCTACGAGCAGTACTTC.

This clone was detected only once. The chain uses TRBV5-6 and TRBJ1-1, with unresolved D. V lost 1 base and J lost 4, with 11 bases in between. Per the germline V gene, CDR1 is SGHDT and CDR2 is YYEEEE. There are 14 residues in the CDR3. The CDR3: CASSLLREVTEAFF. For the CDR3, the DNA is TGTGCCAGCAGCTTGTTGAGGGAGGTCACTGAAGCTTTCTTT.

This clone was recorded a few times. V and J are TRBV10-2 and TRBJ2-1; 14 bases map to TRBD2. V was pared by 8 bases and J by 0 bases, with 6 bases of the junction left unmatched. This CDR3 is 17 amino acids long. Germline CDR1 and CDR2: WSHSY and SAAADI. Written as DNA, the CDR3 is TGCGCCAGCCTAGGGACTAGCGGGAGTTCCTCCTACAATGAGCAGTTCTTC. Translated, it gives CASLGTSGSSSYNEQFF.

The J gene is TRBJ1-1, the V gene TRBV10-3; D unresolved. The germline V gene has CDR1 ENHRY and CDR2 SYGVKD. Deletions cut 5 bases from V and 3 bases from J, with 13 bases between. The CDR3 runs to 14 residues. The CDR3 reads CAISPGSDYTEAFF. In DNA, the CDR3 is TGTGCCATCAGTCCGGGTAGCGATTACACTGAAGCTTTCTTT.

J is TRBJ2-3 and V is TRBV4-2, with 10 bases fitting TRBD2. V lost 0 bases to trimming and J lost 2 bases; unmatched junction nucleotides: 8. CDR1 and CDR2 from the germline V gene are LGHNA and YNFKEQ. This CDR3 has 18 residues. For the CDR3, the DNA is TGTGCCAGCAGCCAAGAGGAGGGTAGCGGGGGGCCCACAGATACGCAGTATTTT. It codes for CASSQEEGSGGPTDTQYF.

The gene calls are TRBV6-5 and TRBJ2-3; a possible D gene is TRBD2 (6 bases). The CDR3 consists of 13 residues. From germline, CDR1 is MNHEY and CDR2 SVGAGI. Deletions cut 7 bases from V and 6 bases from J, with 14 bases between. CDR3 loop: CASTNGGLDTQYF. CDR3 nucleotides: TGTGCCAGCACCAATGGGGGGTTGGATACGCAGTATTTT.

The rearrangement joins TRBV24-1 to TRBJ2-3; 7 bases match TRBD2. The CDR3 sequence is 15 residues long. Germline V gene sequence: CDR1 KGHDR, CDR2 SFDVKD. V gave up 3 bases and J gave up 3 bases; unmatched junction bases: 5. CDR3 loop: CATSDSGVGTDTQYF. Here the CDR3 DNA reads TGTGCCACCAGTGATAGCGGGGTGGGAACAGATACGCAGTATTTT.

The gene calls are TRBV15 and TRBJ1-5, with 8 bases matching TRBD1. V was clipped by 5 bases and J by 4 bases; unmatched bases: 7. Germline V lookup: CDR1 LNHNV, CDR2 YYDKDF (reference sequence). The CDR3 has 15 residues. This CDR3 reads CATSVGQGANQPQHF. CDR3 in DNA: TGTGCCACCAGCGTTGGACAGGGAGCAAATCAGCCCCAGCATTTT.

The gene calls are TRBV7-8 and TRBJ1-1, with 8 bases fitting TRBD1. Germline V gives CDR1 SGHVS, CDR2 FQNEAQ. Trimming took 5 bases from V and 4 from J; bases not matched to a gene: 3. This CDR3 comprises 13 residues. CDR3 sequence (DNA): TGTGCCAGCAGCCTAGACAGGGGCACTGAAGCTTTCTTT. This sequence encodes CASSLDRGTEAFF.